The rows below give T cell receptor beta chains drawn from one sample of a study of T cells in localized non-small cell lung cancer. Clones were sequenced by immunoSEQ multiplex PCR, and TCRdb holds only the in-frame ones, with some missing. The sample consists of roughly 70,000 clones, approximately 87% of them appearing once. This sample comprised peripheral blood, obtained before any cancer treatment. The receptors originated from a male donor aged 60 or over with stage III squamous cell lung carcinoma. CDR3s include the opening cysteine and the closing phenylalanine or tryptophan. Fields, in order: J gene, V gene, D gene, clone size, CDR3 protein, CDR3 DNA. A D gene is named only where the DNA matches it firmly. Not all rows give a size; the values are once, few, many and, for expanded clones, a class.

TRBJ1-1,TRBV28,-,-,CASSLMNTEAFF,TGTGCCAGCAGTTTAATGAACACTGAAGCTTTCTTT
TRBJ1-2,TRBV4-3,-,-,CASSQGSGNVGGYTF,TGCGCCAGCAGCCAAGGCTCAGGGAACGTCGGGGGCTACACCTTC
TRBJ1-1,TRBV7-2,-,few,CASSLWTGQGGTEAFF,TGTGCCAGCAGCTTATGGACGGGCCAGGGTGGGACTGAAGCTTTCTTT
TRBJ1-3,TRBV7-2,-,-,CASSLGQAGNTIYF,TGTGCCAGCAGCTTAGGACAGGCCGGAAACACCATATATTTT
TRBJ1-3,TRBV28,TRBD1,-,CASSLPWGDSSGNTIYF,TGTGCCAGCAGTTTGCCCTGGGGGGACAGCTCTGGAAACACCATATATTTT
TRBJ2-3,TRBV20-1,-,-,CSATQEDTQYF,TGCAGTGCTACACAAGAAGATACGCAGTATTTT
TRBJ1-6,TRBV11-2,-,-,CASQAETNSPLHF,TGTGCCAGCCAGGCCGAGACGAATTCACCCCTCCACTTT
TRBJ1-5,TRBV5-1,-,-,CASSLDPYSNQPQHF,TGCGCCAGCAGCTTGGATCCTTATAGCAATCAGCCCCAGCATTTT
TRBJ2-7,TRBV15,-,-,CATSRFREGVGEQYF,TGTGCCACCAGCAGATTTCGAGAGGGTGTGGGCGAGCAGTACTTC
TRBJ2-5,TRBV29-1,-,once,CSVVGELGQETQYF,TGCAGCGTTGTTGGGGAGTTGGGCCAAGAGACCCAGTACTTC
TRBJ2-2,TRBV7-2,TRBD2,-,CASSPVAGDTGELFF,TGTGCCAGCAGCCCAGTAGCGGGGGACACCGGGGAGCTGTTTTTT